Below are 26 T cell receptor beta chains sequenced from a single sample in a study of blood T cells in healthy people across ages. Sample-barcoded 5' priming and a J-beta primer mix drove a second PCR of roughly 6 to 12 cycles. TCRdb processed the 5' RACE reads anew with MiXCR; each CDR3 protein has one entry. The repertoire holds fewer than 2,000,000 distinct CDR3 sequences, with about 35% as singletons. The sample comprised blood. The source of these receptors is a woman between 25 and 40 years old in good health.

The rearrangement links TRBV10-3 to TRBJ2-4, with D uncertain. The J call is doubtful: the DNA matches TRBJ2-7 better. This CDR3 contains 14 residues. Germline V gene data show CDR1 as ENHRY and CDR2 as SYGVKD. CDR3 amino acids: CAISESTDVHEQYF. The DNA of the CDR3 is TGTGCCATCAGTGAGTCGACGGACGTCCACGAGCAGTACTTC.

In this sample, this clonotype turned up a few times. The V gene is TRBV20-1, the J gene TRBJ1-5; 8 bases fit TRBD1. CDR1 and CDR2 from the germline V gene are DFQATT and SNEGSKA (reference sequence). V lost 2 bases, J lost 4 bases, and 7 bases stayed unmatched. CDR3 length equals 15 residues. CDR3 bases: TGCAGTGCTAGAACCGACAGGGGCCGTAATCAGCCCCAGCATTTT. This codes for CSARTDRGRNQPQHF.

The V and J genes are TRBV20-1 and TRBJ2-5, with D unresolved. The V end lost 0 bases, the J end lost 5 bases, and 16 bases lay between the germline ends. CDR1 and CDR2 (germline): DFQATT, SNEGSKA (reference sequence). CDR3 size: 15 residues. In DNA form, the CDR3 reads TGCAGTGCTAGAGATCGTGCAGTCTCCTTGGAGACCCAGTACTTC. This codes for CSARDRAVSLETQYF.

The V and J genes are TRBV6-6 and TRBJ2-5; 8 bases are shared with TRBD2. The CDR3 has 16 amino acids. The germline V gene has CDR1 MNHNY and CDR2 SVGAGI (reference sequence). J lost 5 bases, V lost 0 bases, and 8 bases had no gene match. The CDR3 region is CASSYSASGSLETQYF. The DNA for the CDR3 is TGTGCCAGCAGTTACTCGGCTAGCGGGTCGCTGGAGACCCAGTACTTC.

This chain connects TRBV7-8 to TRBJ1-1, with D possibly TRBD1 on 6 matching bases. The germline CDR1 and CDR2 sequences are SGHVS and FQNEAQ. The CDR3 runs 16 residues. The V and J ends lost 4 bases and 5 bases respectively, with 20 bases between them. CDR3 sequence: CASSSPITGMGTEAFF. The DNA of the CDR3 is TGTGCCAGCAGCTCGCCGATTACAGGGATGGGTACTGAAGCTTTCTTT.

The chain joins TRBV3-1 to TRBJ2-5, with 9 bases identical to TRBD2. The end of the DNA fits TRBJ2-7 better, so the J call may be wrong. CDR3 size: 16 residues. Germline values: CDR1 LGHDT, CDR2 YNNKEL (reference sequence). The CDR3 nucleotides read TGTGCCAGCAGCCTCCCCCCCGGGGCGGGAGGGTACGAGCAGTACTTC. The encoded protein is CASSLPPGAGGYEQYF.

The V call is TRBV28, the J call TRBJ1-1, with 8 bases matching TRBD1. This CDR3 is 17 amino acids long. Germline V gives CDR1 MDHEN, CDR2 SYDVKM. Losses at the gene ends were 3 bases for V and 0 bases for J; bases not matched to a gene: 9. CDR3 in DNA: TGTGCCAGCAGTTTCCTCCCTCAGGGGGCCATGAACACTGAAGCTTTCTTT. Its protein is CASSFLPQGAMNTEAFF. Drawing the rest from reference TRBV28 and TRBJ1-1, the complete variable domain is DVKVTQSSRYLVKRTGEKVFLECVQDMDHENMFWYRQDPGLGLRLIYFSYDVKMKEKGDIPEGYSVSREKKERFSLILESASTNQTSMYLCASSFLPQGAMNTEAFFGQGTRLTVV.

The rearrangement uses TRBV25-1 and TRBJ1-1; D is undetermined. V lost 6 bases and J lost 2, with 13 bases in between. Germline lookup yields CDR1 MGHDK and CDR2 SYGVNS. This CDR3 is 14 amino acids long. CDR3 loop: CASRMAISNTEAFF. CDR3 nucleotide sequence: TGTGCCAGCAGGATGGCTATCAGTAACACTGAAGCTTTCTTT.

The chain uses TRBV18 and TRBJ2-5, with 8 nucleotides matching TRBD1. The CDR3 contains 14 residues. CDR1 is KGHSH, CDR2 LQKENI, per germline. The trim removed 2 bases at V and 3 bases at J, leaving 2 bases unmatched. DNA of the CDR3: TGTGCCAGCTCACCAGAGGACAGGGAAGAGACCCAGTACTTC. As protein: CASSPEDREETQYF.

This chain connects TRBV29-1 to TRBJ2-6, with D possibly being TRBD1 (6 bases). Germline CDR1 SQVTM, CDR2 ANQGSEA. The length of the CDR3 is 21 residues. The germline V and J ends were trimmed by 3 bases and 1 base, with 28 bases remaining between them. CDR3 loop: CSVELGRWSDTGTSGANVLTF. CDR3 bases: TGCAGCGTTGAGTTGGGCCGATGGTCGGACACCGGGACATCTGGGGCCAACGTCCTGACTTTC.

V is TRBV18 and J is TRBJ1-1; D not certain. Trimming pared 1 base from V and 0 bases from J, leaving 9 bases between. The V gene's germline CDR1 is KGHSH and CDR2 LQKENI. CDR3 size: 15 residues. This chain's CDR3 is CASSPHIEMNTEAFF. The CDR3 bases are TGTGCCAGCTCACCACATATCGAAATGAACACTGAAGCTTTCTTT.

This clonotype was observed a handful of times. The V gene is TRBV24-1, the J gene TRBJ1-2; 8 bases map to TRBD1. The CDR3 has 15 amino acids. Germline V gives CDR1 KGHDR, CDR2 SFDVKD. V lost 4 bases to trimming and J lost 1 base; unmatched junction nucleotides: 4. DNA for the CDR3: TGTGCCACCAGTGAGGCAGGGGGCGATAACTATGGCTACACCTTC. This translates into CATSEAGGDNYGYTF.

This clonotype was seen only a few times. V and J are TRBV20-1 and TRBJ1-2; D is unresolved. Germline V gene lookup returns CDR1 DFQATT and CDR2 SNEGSKA (reference sequence). Trimming took off 5 bases at V and 4 bases at J, with 8 bases between the two ends. This CDR3 is 11 amino acids long. The DNA of the CDR3 is TGCAGTGCTGCTGAGATCTATGGCTACACCTTC. It codes for CSAAEIYGYTF.

V usage is TRBV30 and J usage is TRBJ2-7; D is ambiguous. Germline CDR1 is GTSNPN and CDR2 is SVGIG (reference sequence). This CDR3 is built from 13 residues. Trimming removed 1 base at V and 0 bases at J, with 7 bases between. The CDR3 reads CAWSGGNSYEQYF. The CDR3 DNA reads TGTGCCTGGAGTGGTGGGAACTCCTACGAGCAGTACTTC.

There are many counts of this clonotype. This chain connects TRBV18 to TRBJ2-7; D is possibly TRBD2 (5 bases). The CDR3 consists of 15 residues. Per germline, CDR1 KGHSH and CDR2 LQKENI. The V gene lost 0 bases and the J gene lost 0 bases, with 9 bases spanning the gap. CDR3 sequence reads: CASSPPGGLSYEQYF. The CDR3 nucleotides read TGTGCCAGCTCACCACCGGGCGGACTCTCCTACGAGCAGTACTTC.

The CDR3 DNA follows: TGTGCCTGGAGTCCTGGAACACCCCTCCACTTT. Encoded protein: CAWSPGTPLHF. The chain recombines TRBV30 with TRBJ1-6; D remains ambiguous. The V and J ends lost 2 bases and 11 bases respectively, with 7 bases between them. Germline CDR1 reads GTSNPN; CDR2 reads SVGIG (reference sequence). The CDR3 is 11 amino acids.

The sample holds a few counts of this clonotype. J is TRBJ2-3 and V is TRBV7-2; D is unresolved. The germline V gene encodes CDR1 SGHTA and CDR2 FQGNSA. Trimming removed 4 bases at V and 1 base at J, with 6 bases between. This CDR3 has 13 residues. For the CDR3, the DNA is TGTGCCAGCAGCTGGACGCGCACAGATACGCAGTATTTT. Its translation is CASSWTRTDTQYF.

The chain links TRBV10-2 to TRBJ2-7, with TRBD2 matching 11 bases. The CDR3 consists of 13 residues. V lost 10 bases to trimming and J lost 4 bases; unmatched junction nucleotides: 6. Germline V CDR1 and CDR2: WSHSY, SAAADI. The CDR3 protein is CATTSGAFYEQYF. In DNA, the CDR3 is TGCGCCACGACTAGCGGGGCCTTTTACGAGCAGTACTTC.

This clonotype has a handful of counts. The chain combines TRBV24-1 with TRBJ2-1; maybe TRBD2 (5 bases). The CDR3 totals 12 residues. In germline, CDR1 is KGHDR, CDR2 SFDVKD. V was shortened by 2 bases and J by 7 bases, with 5 bases between the two germline ends. The CDR3 spells CATSDWENEQFF. For the CDR3, the DNA is TGTGCCACCAGTGATTGGGAGAATGAGCAGTTCTTC.

This clonotype was seen a handful of times. The V gene is TRBV12-3 or TRBV12-4, the J gene TRBJ2-7, with a weak D call TRBD2 (6 bases). Trimming stripped 7 bases from V and 5 bases from J, with 15 bases between. This CDR3 has 13 residues. The CDR3 protein is CASMRLVEHEQYF. CDR3 in DNA: TGTGCCAGCATGAGACTAGTGGAACACGAGCAGTACTTC.

The V call is TRBV5-1, the J call TRBJ2-1, with D possibly TRBD2 on 7 matching bases. The length of the CDR3 is 15 residues. Trimming cost V 6 bases and J 6 bases, with 19 bases left between them. CDR1 and CDR2 from the germline V gene are SGHRS and YFSETQ. For the CDR3, the DNA is TGCGCCAGCAATCCTAGTGGGGGGGCGGGCAATGAGCAGTTCTTC. This gives the protein CASNPSGGAGNEQFF.

Regarding this clonotype: The junction departs from the called germline gene at one end, perhaps through a read error. The rearrangement joins TRBV30 to TRBJ2-4; tentatively, D is TRBD1 (5 bases). The CDR3 is made up of 13 amino acids. The germline gives CDR1 GTSNPN, CDR2 SVGIG (reference sequence). CDR3 coding DNA: TGTGTCTGGAGTAGGGGAACCAAAAACATTCAGTACTTC. It yields the protein CVWSRGTKNIQYF.

This clonotype was picked up a small number of times. The J gene is TRBJ2-5, the V gene TRBV3-1; 12 positions match TRBD1. Germline-derived CDR1 and CDR2 are LGHDT and YNNKEL (reference sequence). This CDR3 contains 15 residues. V lost 5 bases, J lost 11 bases, and 12 bases stayed unmatched. CDR3 coding DNA: TGTGCCAGCAGCATAACGGGACAGGGGGCTAGAGAGCAGTACTTC. This translates into CASSITGQGAREQYF.

J is TRBJ1-6 and V is TRBV3-1; 7 bases map to TRBD1. The V segment lost 1 base and the J segment 3 bases; nucleotides outside the gene matches: 3. The CDR3 runs to 16 residues. The germline gives CDR1 LGHDT, CDR2 YNNKEL (reference sequence). CDR3 residues: CASSQVAGGYNSPLHF. CDR3 in DNA: TGTGCCAGCAGCCAAGTCGCAGGGGGCTATAATTCACCCCTCCACTTT.

V is TRBV20-1 and J is TRBJ1-2; D gene uncertain. The CDR3 consists of 12 residues. Trimming cost V 6 bases and J 0 bases, with 8 bases left between them. Germline CDR1 DFQATT, CDR2 SNEGSKA (reference sequence). In DNA, the CDR3 is TGCAGTGCCTCTCTATCTAACTATGGCTACACCTTC. Its translation: CSASLSNYGYTF.

This clonotype was recorded only once. One junction end disagrees with the germline gene, perhaps due to a read error. The chain links TRBV4-1 to TRBJ1-1; tentatively, D is TRBD1 (5 bases). The CDR3 is 13 residues long. Germline V CDR1 and CDR2: MGHRA, YSYEKL. CDR3 sequence: CASSQGQNAEAFF. The CDR3 nucleotides read TGCGCCAGCAGCCAAGGACAGAACGCTGAAGCTTTCTTT.